This TCR beta chain was found in a study of T-cell memory formation after mild COVID-19. Study overall: Each donor largely had its own TCR clusters.

Germline-derived CDR1 and CDR2 are SGHAT and FQNNGV. The ends were cut back, 4 bases at V and 6 bases at J, with 12 bases in the middle. This CDR3 spans 13 amino acids. Comments on this clonotype: The antigen is not known.

TCRdb ran MiXCR on the 5' RACE reads and lists one entry per CDR3 protein. The data contain 150,000 or so distinct CDR3 sequences, about 14% of them seen just once; the ten biggest clones take up roughly 13%. Study findings and constraints: Several responding clones turned up in pre-infection memory, indicating that cross-reactive memory may have taken part. CD4/CD8 balance held among clones contracting day 15 to 85, and later expanders leaned CD4+.

The receptor was isolated from an adult woman who had mild COVID-19 (a few samples of this study predate the infection). Cell type and time point are not known. The sequencing sample was made of PBMCs or a T cell subset sorted from them (not recorded which). This chain links TRBV11-2 with TRBJ1-1; no firm D call. This chain's CDR3 is CASSYLGQPEAFF. The DNA for the CDR3 is TGTGCCAGCAGCTATTTGGGTCAACCTGAAGCTTTCTTT.